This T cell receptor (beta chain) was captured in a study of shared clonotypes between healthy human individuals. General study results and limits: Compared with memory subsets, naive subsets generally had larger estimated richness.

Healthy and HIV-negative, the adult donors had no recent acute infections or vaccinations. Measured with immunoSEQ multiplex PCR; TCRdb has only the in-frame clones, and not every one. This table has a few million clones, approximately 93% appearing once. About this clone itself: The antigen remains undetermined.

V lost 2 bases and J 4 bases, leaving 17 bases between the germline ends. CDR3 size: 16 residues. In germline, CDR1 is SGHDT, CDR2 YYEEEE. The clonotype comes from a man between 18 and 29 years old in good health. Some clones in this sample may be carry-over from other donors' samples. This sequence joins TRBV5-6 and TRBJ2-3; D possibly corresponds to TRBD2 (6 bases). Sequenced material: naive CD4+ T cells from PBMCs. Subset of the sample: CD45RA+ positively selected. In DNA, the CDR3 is TGTGCCAGCAGCTTATCGACTAGGAGAAGTGCAGATACGCAGTATTTT. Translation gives CASSLSTRRSADTQYF.